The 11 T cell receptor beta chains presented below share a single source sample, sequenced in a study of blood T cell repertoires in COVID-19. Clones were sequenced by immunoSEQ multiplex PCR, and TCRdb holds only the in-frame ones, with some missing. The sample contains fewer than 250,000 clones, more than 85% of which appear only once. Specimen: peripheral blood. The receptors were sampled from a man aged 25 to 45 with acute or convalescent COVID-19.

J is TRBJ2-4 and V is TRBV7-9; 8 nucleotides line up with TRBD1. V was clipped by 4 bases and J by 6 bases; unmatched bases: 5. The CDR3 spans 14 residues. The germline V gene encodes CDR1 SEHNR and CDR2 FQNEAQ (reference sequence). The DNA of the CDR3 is TGTGCCAGCAGCTCGGACAGGGTATCAAACATTCAGTACTTC. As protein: CASSSDRVSNIQYF.

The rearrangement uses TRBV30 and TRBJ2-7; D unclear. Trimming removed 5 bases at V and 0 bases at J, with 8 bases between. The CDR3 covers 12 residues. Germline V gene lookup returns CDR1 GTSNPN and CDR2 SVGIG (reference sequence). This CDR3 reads CAWGRTSYEQYF. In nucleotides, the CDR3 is TGTGCCTGGGGGCGTACCTCCTACGAGCAGTACTTC.

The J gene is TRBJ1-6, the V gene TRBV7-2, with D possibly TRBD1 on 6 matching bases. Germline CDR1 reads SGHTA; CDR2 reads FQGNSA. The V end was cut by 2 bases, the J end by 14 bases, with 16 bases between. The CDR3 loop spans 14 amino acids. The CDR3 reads CASSLLGGVRTLHF. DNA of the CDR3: TGTGCCAGCAGCTTATTAGGGGGGGTTAGAACCCTCCACTTT.

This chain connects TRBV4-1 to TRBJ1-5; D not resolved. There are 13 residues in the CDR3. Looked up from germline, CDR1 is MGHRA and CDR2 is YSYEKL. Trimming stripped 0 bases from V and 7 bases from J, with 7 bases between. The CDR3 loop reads CASSQEWRQPQHF. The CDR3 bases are TGCGCCAGCAGCCAAGAATGGAGACAGCCCCAGCATTTT.

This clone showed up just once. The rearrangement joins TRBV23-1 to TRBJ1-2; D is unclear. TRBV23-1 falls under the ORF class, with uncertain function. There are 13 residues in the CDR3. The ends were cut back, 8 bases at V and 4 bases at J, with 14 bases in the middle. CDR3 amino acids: CASRITSSYGYTF. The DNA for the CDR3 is TGCGCCAGCCGCATCACCAGTTCCTATGGCTACACCTTC.

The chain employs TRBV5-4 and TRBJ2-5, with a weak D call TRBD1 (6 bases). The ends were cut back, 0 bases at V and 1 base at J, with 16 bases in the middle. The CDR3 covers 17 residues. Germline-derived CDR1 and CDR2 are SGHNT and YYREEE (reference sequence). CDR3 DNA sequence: TGTGCCAGCAGCTTGGGCCTATGGTCAGGGGCCCAAGAGACCCAGTACTTC. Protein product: CASSLGLWSGAQETQYF.

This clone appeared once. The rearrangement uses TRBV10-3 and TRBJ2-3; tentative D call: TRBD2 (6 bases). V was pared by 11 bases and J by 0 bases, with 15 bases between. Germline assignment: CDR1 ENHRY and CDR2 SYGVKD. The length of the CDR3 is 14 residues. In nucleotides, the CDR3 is TGTGCCGTCGGGACTCGAGTTAGCACAGATACGCAGTATTTT. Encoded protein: CAVGTRVSTDTQYF.

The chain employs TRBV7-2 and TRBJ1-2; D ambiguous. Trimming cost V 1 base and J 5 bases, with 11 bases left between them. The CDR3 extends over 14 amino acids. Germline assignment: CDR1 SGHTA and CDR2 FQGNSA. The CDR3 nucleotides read TGTGCCAGCAGCTTAGAGCGGCGGGCATATGGCTACACCTTC. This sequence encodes CASSLERRAYGYTF.

CDR3 coding DNA: TGTGCCAGCAACTCGAACCTTAATAGCAATCAGCCCCAGCATTTT. Translation gives CASNSNLNSNQPQHF. The chain carries TRBV6-5 and TRBJ1-5; D not resolved. V shed 7 bases and J shed 0 bases, with 13 bases lying between them. This CDR3 has 15 residues. Germline V gives CDR1 MNHEY, CDR2 SVGAGI.

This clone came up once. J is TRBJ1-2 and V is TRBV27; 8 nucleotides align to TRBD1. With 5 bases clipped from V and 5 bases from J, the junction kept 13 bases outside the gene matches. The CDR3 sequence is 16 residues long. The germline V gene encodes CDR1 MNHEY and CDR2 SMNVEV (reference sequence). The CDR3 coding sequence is TGTGCCAGCAGTCCTTGGACAGGGCGACAATTTTATGGCTACACCTTC. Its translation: CASSPWTGRQFYGYTF.

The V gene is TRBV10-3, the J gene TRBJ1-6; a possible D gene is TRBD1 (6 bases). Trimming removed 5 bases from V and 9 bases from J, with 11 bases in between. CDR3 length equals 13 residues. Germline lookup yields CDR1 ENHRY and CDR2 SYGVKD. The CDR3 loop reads CAISPTGSSPLHF. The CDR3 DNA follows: TGTGCCATCAGTCCTACAGGGAGTTCACCCCTCCACTTT.